Sequencing of this TCR beta chain was carried out in a study of pediatric ulcerative colitis. Study-wide context: Disease was pancolitis in over 5 and left-sided in two, histology-confirmed.

Sequencing depth was up to 500,000 reads per sample. Produced via immunoSEQ multiplex PCR; TCRdb's table is partial and in-frame only. This table holds about 15,000 clones, about two thirds found once. The rectum was sampled with one to two pinch biopsies at colonoscopy. As concerns this clone: What it recognizes is unknown.

Study-wide findings and caveats: A couple of rectal clonotypes were found only in ulcerative colitis patients, all of them. Ulcerative colitis patients shared more blood-rectal clones than controls.

This CDR3 comprises 12 residues. Germline V CDR1 and CDR2: SGHVS, FQNEAQ. The V end was cut by 5 bases, the J end by 5 bases, with 9 bases between. The chain employs TRBV7-8 and TRBJ2-5; no definite D call. This clonotype originated in a girl between 5 and 17 years old with moderate ulcerative colitis. The sequenced material came from gut tissue. The CDR3 nucleotides are TGTGCCAGCAGCACGAATTCGGAGACCCAGTACTTC. It is translated as CASSTNSETQYF.